This TCR beta chain was recovered during a study of T cell responses to AZD1222 COVID-19 vaccine. General observations from the study: Along spike, vaccine-associated CD4 TCRs were found throughout, with dominance at 160-218 and 743-854. Donors in the cohort were predominantly white British and more often female, and clonal diversity was possibly underestimated. When two AZD1222 doses had been given, Spike-specific TCR breadth and depth rose.

Comment on this clone: No antigen is known for it.

Here immunoSEQ multiplex PCR was the method, and the copy in TCRdb shows in-frame clones only, minus some. The table records 150,000 to 190,000 clones, 90% of them present only once. The germline gives CDR1 GTSNPN, CDR2 SVGIG (reference sequence). Germline trimming cut 3 bases from V and 5 bases from J; bases unmatched to any gene: 12. This CDR3 has 17 residues. The chain links TRBV30 to TRBJ2-3; TRBD2 aligns across 12 bases. The sequence derives from an adult who received the AZD1222 COVID-19 vaccine. The sequences come from peripheral blood, collected 28 days after the second AZD1222 dose. CDR3 bases: TGTGCCTGGAGCCAAGTCCGGACTAGCGGGGTGGGAGATACGCAGTATTTT. Amino acid sequence: CAWSQVRTSGVGDTQYF. The full variable domain, with the rest looked up from reference TRBV30 and TRBJ2-3, is SQTIHQWPATLVQPVGSPLSLECTVEGTSNPNLYWYRQAAGRGLQLLFYSVGIGQISSEVPQNLSASRPQDRQFILSSKKLLLSDSGFYLCAWSQVRTSGVGDTQYFGPGTRLTVL.